This entry features one TCR beta chain sequence. Germline V gives CDR1 MNHEY, CDR2 SVGAGI. The CDR3 is made up of 20 amino acids. The V segment lost 2 bases and the J segment 0 bases; nucleotides outside the gene matches: 13. This specimen comes from a study of CD8 T cells in Susac syndrome. cDNA came from approximately 0.5 to 1 ug RNA primed by random hexamers. TCRdb processed the immunoSEQ multiplex PCR reads anew with MiXCR; each CDR3 protein has one entry. The table has 400,000 to 550,000 distinct CDR3 sequences, approximately 89% seen once. Sequenced: CD8+ T cells from PBMCs. The TCR was taken from a human donor with multiple sclerosis. The rearrangement joins TRBV6-5 to TRBJ2-5; TRBD1 matches 12 bases. The CDR3 reads CASSYTGTGGTQSHQETQYF. The CDR3, as DNA: TGTGCCAGCAGTTACACCGGGACAGGGGGCACCCAAAGTCACCAAGAGACCCAGTACTTC.